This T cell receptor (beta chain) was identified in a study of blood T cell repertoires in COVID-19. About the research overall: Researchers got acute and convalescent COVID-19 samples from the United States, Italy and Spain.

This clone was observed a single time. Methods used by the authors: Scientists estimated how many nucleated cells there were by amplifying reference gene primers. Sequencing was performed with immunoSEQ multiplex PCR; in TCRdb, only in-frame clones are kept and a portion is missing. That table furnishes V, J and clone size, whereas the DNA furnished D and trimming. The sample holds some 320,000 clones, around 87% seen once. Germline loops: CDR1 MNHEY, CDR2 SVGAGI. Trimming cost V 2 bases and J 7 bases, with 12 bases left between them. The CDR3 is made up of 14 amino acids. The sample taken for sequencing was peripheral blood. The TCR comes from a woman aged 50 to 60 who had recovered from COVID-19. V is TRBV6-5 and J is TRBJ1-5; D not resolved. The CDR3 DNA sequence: TGTGCCAGCAGTTACCGGTCAGGAGGACAGCCCCAGCATTTT. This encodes CASSYRSGGQPQHF.